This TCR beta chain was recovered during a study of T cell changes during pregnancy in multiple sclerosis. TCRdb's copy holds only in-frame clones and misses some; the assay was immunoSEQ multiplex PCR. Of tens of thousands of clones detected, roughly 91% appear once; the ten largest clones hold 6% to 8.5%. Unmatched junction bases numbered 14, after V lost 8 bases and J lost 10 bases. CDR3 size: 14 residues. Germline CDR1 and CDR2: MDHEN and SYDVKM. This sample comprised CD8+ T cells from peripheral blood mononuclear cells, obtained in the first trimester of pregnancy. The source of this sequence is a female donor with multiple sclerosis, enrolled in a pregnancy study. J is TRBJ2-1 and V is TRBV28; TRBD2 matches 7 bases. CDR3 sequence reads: CASRGLPVSEEQFF. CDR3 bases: TGTGCCAGCCGGGGACTACCCGTATCAGAGGAGCAGTTCTTC.